This passage covers 8 T cell receptor beta chains from one sample sequenced in a study of memory CD4+ T cells and cytomegalovirus serostatus. Only in-frame clones appear in the TCRdb table, and some are missing; sequencing was by immunoSEQ multiplex PCR. Among about 52,000 clones listed, around four fifths were seen once. Single viable CD3+CD4+CD8-CD45RO+ cells were sorted as the memory CD4+ T cells. Specimen: memory CD4+ T cells from blood. The origin of the receptors is an adult in good health and CMV-seropositive.

This clone was counted a single time. The chain is built from TRBV5-4 and TRBJ2-7, with 7 bases identical to TRBD1. Losses at the gene ends were 2 bases for V and 7 bases for J; bases not matched to a gene: 9. The CDR3 is 14 amino acids. Germline V gene lookup returns CDR1 SGHNT and CDR2 YYREEE (reference sequence). CDR3 in DNA: TGTGCCAGCAGCTTAGGACAGGACCCGGTTGAGCAGTACTTC. This gives the protein CASSLGQDPVEQYF.

The chain links TRBV15 to TRBJ2-7, with TRBD2 matching over 9 bases. CDR1 LNHNV and CDR2 YYDKDF come from the germline V gene (reference sequence). The length of the CDR3 is 13 residues. Losses at the gene ends were 5 bases for V and 4 bases for J; bases not matched to a gene: 3. The CDR3 reads CATSFLAGYEQYF. CDR3 in DNA: TGTGCCACCAGCTTTCTAGCGGGGTACGAGCAGTACTTC.

About this clone itself: Mismatch with germline at one junction end may stem from a read error. This chain links TRBV5-1 with TRBJ1-2; D is undetermined. Germline-derived CDR1 and CDR2 are SGHRS and YFSETQ. The CDR3 covers 17 residues. The chain's CDR3 is CASSLTLQIGRTDGYTF. CDR3 nucleotides: TGCGCCAGCAGCTTGACCCTTCAAATAGGACGGACCGATGGATACACCTTC.

The CDR3 region is CASSPYRPPYEQYF. The CDR3 DNA reads TGTGCCAGCAGTCCGTACAGGCCCCCCTACGAGCAGTACTTC. The rearrangement uses TRBV28 and TRBJ2-7; a weak D match, TRBD1 (5 bases). The V gene lost 5 bases and the J gene lost 2 bases, with 13 bases spanning the gap. CDR1 and CDR2 (germline): MDHEN, SYDVKM. The CDR3 loop spans 14 amino acids.

This chain joins TRBV10-3 and TRBJ2-3; D gene uncertain. The CDR3 contains 13 residues. Germline V gives CDR1 ENHRY, CDR2 SYGVKD. Trimming left V 10 bases short and J 3 bases short, with 14 bases between. Here the CDR3 DNA reads TGTGCCACCGCGGCGCCACCAACAGATACGCAGTATTTT. Its protein is CATAAPPTDTQYF.

This chain joins TRBV15 and TRBJ2-7, with D perhaps matching TRBD1 (5 bases). Trimming removed 7 bases at V and 0 bases at J, with 13 bases between. CDR3 length equals 14 residues. Germline CDR1 and CDR2: LNHNV and YYDKDF (reference sequence). In DNA, the CDR3 is TGTGCCACCAAGTTAGGACATTCCTCCTACGAGCAGTACTTC. As protein: CATKLGHSSYEQYF.

The rearrangement joins TRBV28 to TRBJ1-1; D remains unclear. The V and J ends lost 6 bases and 2 bases respectively, with 13 bases between them. Germline-derived CDR1 and CDR2 are MDHEN and SYDVKM. This CDR3 has 14 residues. CDR3 nucleotide sequence: TGTGCCAGCAGGCCCTCGGGGAGAAACACTGAAGCTTTCTTT. This gives the protein CASRPSGRNTEAFF.

The rearrangement uses TRBV6-1 and TRBJ1-1; D is ambiguous. From germline, CDR1 is MNHNS and CDR2 SASEGT. The CDR3 totals 14 residues. Trimming took 3 bases from V and 3 from J, leaving 11 bases between them. This CDR3 reads CASSDSLGYTEAFF. CDR3 coding DNA: TGTGCCAGCAGTGACTCACTAGGGTACACTGAAGCTTTCTTT.